A selection of T cell receptor beta chains follows, all from one sample in a study of OX40 agonist ivuxolimab in advanced cancers. Method: immunoSEQ multiplex PCR; TCRdb's copy keeps in-frame clones and lacks some. Of 65,000 or so clones listed, about 91% are singletons. The input for sequencing was CD4+ or CD8+ T cells sorted from blood, taken in a trial of the OX40 agonist ivuxolimab. The receptors derive from an adult with an advanced solid tumor such as melanoma, head and neck, liver or kidney cancer. CDR3s include the opening cysteine and the closing phenylalanine or tryptophan.

CDR3 protein,J gene,V gene
CASSLKGQGAYEQYF,TRBJ2-7,TRBV4-1
CATTECHRFAHNEQFF,TRBJ2-1,TRBV7-6
CASRETGGPRLETQYF,TRBJ2-5,TRBV2
CASGTSGGLSYEQYF,TRBJ2-7,TRBV27
CASSVPGQGTEAFF,TRBJ1-1,TRBV13
CASSPTDGTSLGSEETQYF,TRBJ2-5,TRBV5-8
CASSSYSGQIPNTGELFF,TRBJ2-2,TRBV5-8
CASGYVGTDTQYF,TRBJ2-3,TRBV27
CASSKTSSTETQYF,TRBJ2-5,TRBV7-7
CASSVESGQGSYNEQFF,TRBJ2-1,TRBV9
CASSRPTANNDEQYF,TRBJ2-7,TRBV7-9
CASSLYGDTQYF,TRBJ2-3,TRBV5-4
CASSEVDFDEQFF,TRBJ2-1,TRBV2
CASSLGPTSNTGELFF,TRBJ2-2,TRBV5-5
CASSEAVSSGRPGEQYF,TRBJ2-7,TRBV6-1
CASSIGQLNYEQYF,TRBJ2-7,TRBV19
CASSDLGLPTPDTQYF,TRBJ2-3,TRBV9
CASSYTRDRASYEQYF,TRBJ2-7,TRBV6-5
CASSPGFQVNTEAFF,TRBJ1-1,TRBV9
CVSSGSRRTEAFF,TRBJ1-1,TRBV9
CASSESTGGTDTQYF,TRBJ2-3,TRBV6-1
CASSSTGPSTDTQYF,TRBJ2-3,TRBV7-9
CASSQGGAGATDTQYF,TRBJ2-3,TRBV4-1
CASSEGSDLAVRETQYF,TRBJ2-5,TRBV19
CSVGTGENEQYF,TRBJ2-7,TRBV29-1
CASSFGQGGTEAFF,TRBJ1-1,TRBV19
CASSEVDLGYGYTF,TRBJ1-2,TRBV6-1
CASSPSGGAGTEAFF,TRBJ1-1,TRBV5-1
CASSIRQGPYSNQPQHF,TRBJ1-5,TRBV19
CASSSPGQGNTGELFF,TRBJ2-2,TRBV5-1
CATSRDLTPSYNEQFF,TRBJ2-1,TRBV15
CASSVGTNQPQHF,TRBJ1-5,TRBV9